The next 3 T cell receptor beta chains were all read from a single sample in a study of identical twins. TCRdb reprocessed the 5' RACE reads with MiXCR, giving one entry per CDR3 protein. Of approximately 250,000 distinct CDR3 sequences listed, 6.5% are singletons. Another study also made use of these data, one on T cells expressing NK-cell markers.

The sample was CD8+ T cells sorted from blood. These TCRs come from a woman younger than 30 in good health.

This clonotype was seen a handful of times. The chain employs TRBV7-2 and TRBJ1-5; no reliable D call. Trimming left V 5 bases short and J 2 bases short, with 10 bases between. CDR3 length: 14 residues. Per the germline V gene, CDR1 is SGHTA and CDR2 is FQGNSA. CDR3 coding DNA: TGTGCCAGCAGCCCATTGGTGGGCAATCAGCCCCAGCATTTT. Amino acid sequence: CASSPLVGNQPQHF.

The J gene is TRBJ2-3, the V gene TRBV27; D gene unclear. Germline V gene sequence: CDR1 MNHEY, CDR2 SMNVEV (reference sequence). V lost 8 bases to trimming and J lost 4 bases, with 13 bases between them. This CDR3 contains 13 residues. CDR3 region: CASALLGADTQYF. CDR3 nucleotides: TGTGCCAGCGCACTTCTTGGGGCAGATACGCAGTATTTT.

This clonotype has ten or more counts. The V and J genes are TRBV12-3 or TRBV12-4 and TRBJ1-1, with unresolved D. There are 12 residues in the CDR3. Deletions cut 3 bases from V and 6 bases from J, with 8 bases between. Written as DNA, the CDR3 is TGTGCCAGCAGTTTGGGAGTGGCTGAAGCTTTCTTT. Residues: CASSLGVAEAFF.